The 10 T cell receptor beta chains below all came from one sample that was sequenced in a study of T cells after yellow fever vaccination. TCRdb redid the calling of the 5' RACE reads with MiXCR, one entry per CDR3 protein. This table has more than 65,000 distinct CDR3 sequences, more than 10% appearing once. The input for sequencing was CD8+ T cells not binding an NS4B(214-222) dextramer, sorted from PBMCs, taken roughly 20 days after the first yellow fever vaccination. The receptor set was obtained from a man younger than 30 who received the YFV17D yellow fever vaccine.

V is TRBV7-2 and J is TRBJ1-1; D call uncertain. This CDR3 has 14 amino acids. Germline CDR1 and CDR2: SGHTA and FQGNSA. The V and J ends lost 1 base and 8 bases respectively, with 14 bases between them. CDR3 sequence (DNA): TGTGCCAGCAGCTTAGTGGTTCTGGGCCGAGAAGCTTTCTTT. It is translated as CASSLVVLGREAFF.

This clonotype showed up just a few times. CDR3 bases: TGTGCCAGCAGCCCCCTGGGTGCAGGCGAGCAGTACTTC. It translates to CASSPLGAGEQYF. The gene calls are TRBV11-2 and TRBJ2-7; D unclear. CDR1 and CDR2 (germline): SGHAT, FQNNGV. There are 13 residues in the CDR3. The ends were cut back, 5 bases at V and 6 bases at J, with 14 bases in the middle.

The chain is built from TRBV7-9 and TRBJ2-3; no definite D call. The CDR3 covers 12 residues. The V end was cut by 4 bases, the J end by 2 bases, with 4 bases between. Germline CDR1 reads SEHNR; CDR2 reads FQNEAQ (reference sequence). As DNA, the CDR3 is TGTGCCAGCAGCTACACCACAGATACGCAGTATTTT. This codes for CASSYTTDTQYF. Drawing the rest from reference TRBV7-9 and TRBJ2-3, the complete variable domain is DTGVSQNPRHKITKRGQNVTFRCDPISEHNRLYWYRQTLGQGPEFLTYFQNEAQLEKSRLLSDRFSAERPKGSFSTLEIQRTEQGDSAMYLCASSYTTDTQYFGPGTRLTVL.

CDR3 nucleotide sequence: TGCAGTGCTAGAGATGGTGGCTTTGGCGGGGGGAGAGAGCAGTTCTTC. It is translated as CSARDGGFGGGREQFF. The chain uses TRBV20-1 and TRBJ2-1; 8 nucleotides line up with TRBD2. J gave up 10 bases and V 0 bases, and 14 bases lay outside the gene matches. This CDR3 region has 16 residues. CDR1 DFQATT and CDR2 SNEGSKA come from the germline V gene (reference sequence).

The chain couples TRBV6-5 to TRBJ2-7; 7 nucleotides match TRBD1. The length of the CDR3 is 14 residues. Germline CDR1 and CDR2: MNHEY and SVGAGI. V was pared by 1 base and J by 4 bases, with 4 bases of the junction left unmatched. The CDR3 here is CASSYLGGPYEQYF. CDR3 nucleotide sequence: TGTGCCAGCAGTTACTTAGGGGGCCCGTACGAGCAGTACTTC.

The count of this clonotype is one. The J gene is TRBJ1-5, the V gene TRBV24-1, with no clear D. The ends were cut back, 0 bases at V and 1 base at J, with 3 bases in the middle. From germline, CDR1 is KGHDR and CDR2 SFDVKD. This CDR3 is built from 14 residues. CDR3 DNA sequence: TGTGCCACCAGTGATTTGGCCAGCAATCAGCCCCAGCATTTT. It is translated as CATSDLASNQPQHF.

The DNA for the CDR3 is TGTGCCAGCTTCGACCGGGGGGTCCTGACAGATACGCAGTATTTT. Amino acid sequence: CASFDRGVLTDTQYF. The chain is built from TRBV7-9 and TRBJ2-3; 7 nucleotides line up with TRBD2. The CDR3 has 15 residues. Germline-derived CDR1 and CDR2 are SEHNR and FQNEAQ (reference sequence). V lost 8 bases, J lost 3 bases, and 11 bases stayed unmatched.

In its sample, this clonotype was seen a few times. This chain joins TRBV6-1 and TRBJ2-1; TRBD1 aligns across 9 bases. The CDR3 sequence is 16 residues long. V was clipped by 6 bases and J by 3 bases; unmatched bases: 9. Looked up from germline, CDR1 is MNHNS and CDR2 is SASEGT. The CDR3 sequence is CASRASTGGVYNEQFF. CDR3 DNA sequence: TGTGCCAGCAGAGCAAGTACAGGGGGCGTCTACAATGAGCAGTTCTTC.

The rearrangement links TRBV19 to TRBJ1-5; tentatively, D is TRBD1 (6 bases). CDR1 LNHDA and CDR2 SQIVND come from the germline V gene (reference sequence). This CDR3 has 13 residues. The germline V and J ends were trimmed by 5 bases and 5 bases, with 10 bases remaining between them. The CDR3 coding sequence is TGTGCCAGTAGTTGGACAGAGGATCAGCCCCAGCATTTT. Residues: CASSWTEDQPQHF.

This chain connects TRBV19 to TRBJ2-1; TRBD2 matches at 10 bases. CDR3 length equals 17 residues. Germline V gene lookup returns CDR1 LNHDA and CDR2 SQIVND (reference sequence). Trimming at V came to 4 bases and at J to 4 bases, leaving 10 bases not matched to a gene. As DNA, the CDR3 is TGTGCCAGTAGTAGGGTCGGTAGCGGGGGGCGTTACAATGAGCAGTTCTTC. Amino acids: CASSRVGSGGRYNEQFF.